This TCR beta chain emerged from a study of blood T cell dynamics during melanoma immunotherapy. V was pared by 6 bases and J by 0 bases, with 3 bases of the junction left unmatched. Germline V lookup: CDR1 MDHEN, CDR2 SYDVKM. The CDR3 covers 15 residues. The table came from immunoSEQ multiplex PCR; TCRdb's copy has only in-frame clones and leaves some out. The data contain 10,000 or so clones, approximately 91% of them singletons. Time point described: pre-treatment baseline. Sampling occurred pretreatment (T0) and at week 3 (W3), after cycle one of checkpoint blockade. Patients with prior systemic cancer treatment, concomitant immunosuppressants, or other active malignancies were excluded. Findings of the study overall: Clones driving repertoire changes may be melanoma-specific or general immune activation.

Points on this clone: Its antigen is currently unknown.

The receptor was isolated from a human donor with melanoma. The sequences come from blood, collected from a patient treated with checkpoint blockade. V usage is TRBV28 and J usage is TRBJ2-2; 8 bases fit TRBD2. CDR3 bases: TGTGCCAGCAGGGACGGGGGGGCGAACACCGGGGAGCTGTTTTTT. Translation gives CASRDGGANTGELFF.